The count of the clone carrying this T cell receptor (beta chain) is one. Original processing methods: Estimation of nucleated cell counts was performed using reference gene primer amplification. Sequencing used immunoSEQ multiplex PCR; TCRdb keeps in-frame clones, though not all of them. From that table come the V and J calls and clone size; the DNA was used to work out D and trimming. The table shows around 250,000 clones, with about 84% occurring only once. Trimming pared 5 bases from V and 7 bases from J, leaving 17 bases between. Germline-derived CDR1 and CDR2 are MNHEY and SMNVEV (reference sequence). The CDR3 totals 14 residues. The data derive from a study of blood T cell repertoires in COVID-19. At the level of the study: Samples taken during acute and convalescent COVID-19 were collected in the United States, Italy and Spain. The analysed material was cDNA or gDNA that came from T cells, B-cell-depleted T cells, or PBMCs.

This sequence joins TRBV27 and TRBJ2-5, with a tentative D call TRBD2 (6 bases). Sequencing was done on a sample of peripheral blood. This TCR derives from a woman aged 80 or over with COVID-19, enrolled during active disease. CDR3 bases: TGTGCCAGCAGTGCCCTGTGGGGGGTCGGGACCCAGTACTTC. It encodes CASSALWGVGTQYF.